One and the same sample provided the 13 T cell receptor beta chains below, sequenced in a study of T cells in Graves' hyperthyroidism and ophthalmopathy. It was RNA transcripts that yielded the amplified TCR beta CDR3 regions. A first-round RT-PCR of the TCR CDR3 used the HTBI primer set. TCRdb independently ran MiXCR on the multiplex PCR reads; one entry per CDR3 protein. The table records about 280,000 distinct CDR3 sequences, 25% to 30% of them present only once. Specimen: blood. All receptors come from a man aged 35-49 years with Graves' hyperthyroidism that later progressed to Graves' ophthalmopathy.

The chain uses TRBV5-4 and TRBJ1-5; 8 nucleotides align to TRBD1. Germline V gene lookup returns CDR1 SGHNT and CDR2 YYREEE (reference sequence). Germline trimming cut 0 bases from V and 0 bases from J; bases unmatched to any gene: 5. CDR3 length equals 17 residues. The CDR3 region is CASSLGTGPYSNQPQHF. CDR3 nucleotides: TGTGCCAGCAGCTTGGGGACAGGGCCTTATAGCAATCAGCCCCAGCATTTT.

The rearrangement uses TRBV24-1 and TRBJ1-2; D is possibly TRBD1 (5 bases). Germline V gene sequence: CDR1 KGHDR, CDR2 SFDVKD. Between the trimmed V and J ends, which lost 8 bases and 8 bases, there was a span of 11 bases. The CDR3 has 11 residues. The CDR3 here is CATKGETGYTF. Here the CDR3 DNA reads TGTGCCACCAAAGGGGAGACAGGCTACACCTTC.

The sample holds many counts of this clonotype. The chain uses TRBV29-1 and TRBJ2-6; D is perhaps TRBD2 (5 bases). V lost 6 bases and J 0 bases, leaving 9 bases between the germline ends. CDR3 size: 14 residues. The germline CDR1 and CDR2 sequences are SQVTM and ANQGSEA. As DNA, the CDR3 is TGCAGCGTCGCCCGGGACTCTGGGGCCAACGTCCTGACTTTC. It encodes CSVARDSGANVLTF.

This clonotype was seen many times. The chain uses TRBV14 and TRBJ2-7; tentatively, D is TRBD1 (6 bases). Germline V CDR1 and CDR2: SGHDN, FVKESK. The V end was cut by 4 bases, the J end by 3 bases, with 10 bases between. The CDR3 spans 13 residues. CDR3 nucleotides: TGTGCCAGCAGCCCGGACAGAAACTACGAGCAGTACTTC. This codes for CASSPDRNYEQYF.

This chain joins TRBV7-9 and TRBJ2-7, with a tentative D call TRBD2 (5 bases). The V gene lost 1 base and the J gene lost 4 bases, with 11 bases spanning the gap. The germline V gene has CDR1 SEHNR and CDR2 FQNEAQ (reference sequence). The CDR3 runs 14 residues. The CDR3 is CASSLDGLSYEQYF. DNA of the CDR3: TGTGCCAGCAGCTTAGATGGACTTTCTTACGAGCAGTACTTC.

Ten or more counts support this clonotype. The chain couples TRBV2 to TRBJ2-2; D is uncertain. V gave up 6 bases and J gave up 7 bases, with 15 bases separating them. CDR1 is SNHLY, CDR2 FYNNEI, per germline. This CDR3 comprises 14 residues. The CDR3 nucleotides read TGTGCCAGCAGAGAAATGCCGGTAATCGGGGAGCTGTTTTTT. It specifies CASREMPVIGELFF.

The chain links TRBV6-1 to TRBJ1-5, with 11 bases matching TRBD1. CDR1 and CDR2 from the germline V gene are MNHNS and SASEGT. Germline trimming cut 8 bases from V and 6 bases from J; bases unmatched to any gene: 6. The CDR3 covers 14 residues. The CDR3 DNA reads TGTGCCAGCGGCGGACAGGGGGCTGCTCAGCCCCAGCATTTT. Amino acids: CASGGQGAAQPQHF.

This clonotype was counted ten times or more. V usage is TRBV11-2 and J usage is TRBJ2-7; D is possibly TRBD1 or TRBD2 (5 bases each). This CDR3 has 13 residues. The ends were cut back, 2 bases at V and 6 bases at J, with 11 bases in the middle. CDR1 SGHAT and CDR2 FQNNGV come from the germline V gene. CDR3 loop: CASSLPGPLEQYF. Here the CDR3 DNA reads TGTGCCAGCAGCTTACCGGGACCCCTCGAGCAGTACTTC.

This clonotype has at least ten counts. The chain employs TRBV12-3 or TRBV12-4 and TRBJ1-5; perhaps TRBD1 as D (6 bases). V was cut by 4 bases and J by 0 bases, with 16 bases left in between. The length of the CDR3 is 17 residues. The CDR3 loop reads CASSCGTPNYSNQPQHF. As DNA, the CDR3 is TGTGCCAGCAGTTGCGGGACACCCAACTATAGCAATCAGCCCCAGCATTTT.

The rearrangement uses TRBV20-1 and TRBJ2-7, with D perhaps matching TRBD1 (6 bases). This CDR3 has 16 residues. The germline gives CDR1 DFQATT, CDR2 SNEGSKA (reference sequence). The V gene lost 0 bases and the J gene lost 2 bases, with 17 bases spanning the gap. CDR3 residues: CSARDRGGQRAYEQYF. In DNA form, the CDR3 reads TGCAGTGCTAGAGATCGAGGTGGACAGCGAGCCTACGAGCAGTACTTC.

This clonotype came up many times. The genes are TRBV2 and TRBJ2-4; 7 bases match TRBD1. V lost 5 bases and J lost 1; bases outside the gene matches: 5. CDR1 and CDR2 (germline): SNHLY, FYNNEI. This CDR3 contains 15 residues. The CDR3 loop is CASSRQGTAKNIQYF. For the CDR3, the DNA is TGTGCCAGCAGTAGACAGGGAACTGCCAAAAACATTCAGTACTTC.

This clonotype has ten or more counts. The chain carries TRBV24-1 and TRBJ2-5; D is unclear. CDR1 KGHDR and CDR2 SFDVKD come from the germline V gene. V was pared by 12 bases and J by 1 base, with 14 bases between. The CDR3 spans 13 residues. CDR3 DNA: TGTGCCTGCTCGAACCCAGGCCAAGAGACCCAGTACTTC. Protein product: CACSNPGQETQYF.

This clonotype showed up many times. The gene calls are TRBV6-5 and TRBJ2-7; D may be TRBD1 (5 bases). Trimming stripped 6 bases from V and 2 bases from J, with 17 bases between. There are 15 residues in the CDR3. Germline V gives CDR1 MNHEY, CDR2 SVGAGI. CDR3 sequence reads: CASSHQATAAYEQYF. The CDR3, as DNA: TGTGCCAGCAGCCACCAAGCGACAGCTGCCTACGAGCAGTACTTC.